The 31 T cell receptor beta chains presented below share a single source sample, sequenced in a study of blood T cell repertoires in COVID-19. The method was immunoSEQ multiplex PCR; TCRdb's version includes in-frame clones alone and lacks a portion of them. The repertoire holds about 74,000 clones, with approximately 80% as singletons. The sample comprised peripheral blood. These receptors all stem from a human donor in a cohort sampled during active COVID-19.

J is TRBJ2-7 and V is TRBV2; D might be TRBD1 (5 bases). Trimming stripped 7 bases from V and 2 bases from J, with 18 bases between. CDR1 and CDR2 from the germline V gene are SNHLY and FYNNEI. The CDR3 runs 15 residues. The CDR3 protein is CASKVLGLGTYEQYF. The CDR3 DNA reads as TGTGCCAGCAAGGTCCTGGGGCTGGGTACCTACGAGCAGTACTTC. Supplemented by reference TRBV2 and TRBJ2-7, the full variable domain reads EPEVTQTPSHQVTQMGQEVILRCVPISNHLYFYWYRQILGQKVEFLVSFYNNEISEKSEIFDDQFSVERPDGSNFTLKIRSTKLEDSAMYFCASKVLGLGTYEQYFGPGTRLTVT.

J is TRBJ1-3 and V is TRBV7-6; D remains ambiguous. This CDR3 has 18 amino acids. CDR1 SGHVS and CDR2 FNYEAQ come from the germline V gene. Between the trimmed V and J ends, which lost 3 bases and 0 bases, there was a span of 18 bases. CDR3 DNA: TGTGCCAGCAGCTTTCTTGCCCCGAACACGGGCTCTGGAAACACCATATATTTT. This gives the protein CASSFLAPNTGSGNTIYF.

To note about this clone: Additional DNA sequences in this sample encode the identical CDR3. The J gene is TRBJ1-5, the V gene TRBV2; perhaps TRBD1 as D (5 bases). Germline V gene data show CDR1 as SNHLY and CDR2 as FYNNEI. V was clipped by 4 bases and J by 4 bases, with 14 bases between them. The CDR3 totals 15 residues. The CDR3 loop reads CASSVSGGLNQPQHF. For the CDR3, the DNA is TGTGCCAGCAGTGTAAGCGGGGGTCTAAATCAGCCCCAGCATTTT.

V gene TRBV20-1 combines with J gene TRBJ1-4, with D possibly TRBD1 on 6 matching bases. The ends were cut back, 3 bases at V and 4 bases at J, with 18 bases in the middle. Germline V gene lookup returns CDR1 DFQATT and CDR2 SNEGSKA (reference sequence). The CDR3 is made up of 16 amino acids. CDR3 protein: CSASGPLGGYNEKLFF. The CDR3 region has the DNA TGCAGTGCTAGTGGGCCCCTAGGGGGTTATAATGAAAAACTGTTTTTT.

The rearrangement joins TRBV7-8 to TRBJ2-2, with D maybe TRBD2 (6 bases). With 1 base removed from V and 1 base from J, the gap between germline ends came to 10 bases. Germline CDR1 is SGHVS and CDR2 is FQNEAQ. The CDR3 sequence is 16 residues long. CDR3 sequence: CASSLVGTGNTGELFF. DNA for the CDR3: TGTGCCAGCAGCTTAGTGGGGACTGGGAACACCGGGGAGCTGTTTTTT. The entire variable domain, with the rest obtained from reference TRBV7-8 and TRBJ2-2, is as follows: GAGVSQSPRYKVAKRGQDVALRCDPISGHVSLFWYQQALGQGPEFLTYFQNEAQLDKSGLPSDRFFAERPEGSVSTLKIQRTQQEDSAVYLCASSLVGTGNTGELFFGEGSRLTVL.

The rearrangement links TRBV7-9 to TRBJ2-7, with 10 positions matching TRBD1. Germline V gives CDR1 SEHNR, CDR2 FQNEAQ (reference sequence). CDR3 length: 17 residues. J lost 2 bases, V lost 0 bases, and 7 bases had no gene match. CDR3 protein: CASSLAPDRGFPYEQYF. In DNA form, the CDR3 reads TGTGCCAGCAGCTTAGCGCCGGACAGGGGGTTTCCCTACGAGCAGTACTTC.

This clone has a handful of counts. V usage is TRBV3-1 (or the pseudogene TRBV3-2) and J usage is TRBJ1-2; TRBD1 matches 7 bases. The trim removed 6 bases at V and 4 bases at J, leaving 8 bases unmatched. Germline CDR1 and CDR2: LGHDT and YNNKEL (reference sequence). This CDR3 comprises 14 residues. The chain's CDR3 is CASSRQGISYGYTF. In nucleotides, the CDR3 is TGTGCCAGCAGTCGACAGGGAATAAGCTATGGCTACACCTTC.

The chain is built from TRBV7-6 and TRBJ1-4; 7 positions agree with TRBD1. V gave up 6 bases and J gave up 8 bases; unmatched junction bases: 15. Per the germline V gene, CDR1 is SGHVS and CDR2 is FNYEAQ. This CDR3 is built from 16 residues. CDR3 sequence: CASRRLGQPRNEKLFF. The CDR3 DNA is TGTGCCAGCAGACGATTGGGACAGCCCCGGAACGAAAAACTGTTTTTT.

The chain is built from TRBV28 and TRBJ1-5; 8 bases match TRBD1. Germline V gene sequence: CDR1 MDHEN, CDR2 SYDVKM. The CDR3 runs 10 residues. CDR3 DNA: TGTGCGTCAGGGGGCCAGCCCCAGCATTTT. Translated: CASGGQPQHF.

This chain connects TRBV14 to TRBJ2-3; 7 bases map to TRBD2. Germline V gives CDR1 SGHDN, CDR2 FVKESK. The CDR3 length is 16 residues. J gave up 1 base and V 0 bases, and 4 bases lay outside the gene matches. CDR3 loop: CASSQDSGLRTDTQYF. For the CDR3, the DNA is TGTGCCAGCAGCCAAGATAGCGGGTTACGCACAGATACGCAGTATTTT.

The CDR3 coding sequence is TGTGCCAGCAGAGATGGGGGGGGTCTTACTGAAGCTTTCTTT. This codes for CASRDGGGLTEAFF. This chain uses TRBV6-5 with TRBJ1-1; D possibly corresponds to TRBD1 (5 bases). CDR3 size: 14 residues. Germline CDR1 MNHEY, CDR2 SVGAGI. Trimming removed 6 bases at V and 5 bases at J, with 16 bases between.

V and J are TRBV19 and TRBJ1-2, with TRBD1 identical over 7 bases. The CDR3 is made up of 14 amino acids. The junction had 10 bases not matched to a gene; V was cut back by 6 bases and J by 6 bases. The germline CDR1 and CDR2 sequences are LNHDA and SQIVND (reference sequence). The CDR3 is CASSHRTGGNGYTF. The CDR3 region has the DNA TGTGCCAGTAGCCATCGGACAGGAGGAAATGGCTACACCTTC. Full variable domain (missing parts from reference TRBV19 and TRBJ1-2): DGGITQSPKYLFRKEGQNVTLSCEQNLNHDAMYWYRQDPGQGLRLIYYSQIVNDFQKGDIAEGYSVSREKKESFPLTVTSAQKNPTAFYLCASSHRTGGNGYTFGSGTRLTVV.

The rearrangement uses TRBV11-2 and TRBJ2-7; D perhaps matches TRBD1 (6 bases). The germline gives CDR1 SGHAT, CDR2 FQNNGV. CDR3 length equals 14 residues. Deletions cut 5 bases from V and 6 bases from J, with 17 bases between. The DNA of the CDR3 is TGTGCCAGCAGCCGATCTACAACAGGGTTCGAGCAGTACTTC. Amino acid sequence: CASSRSTTGFEQYF.

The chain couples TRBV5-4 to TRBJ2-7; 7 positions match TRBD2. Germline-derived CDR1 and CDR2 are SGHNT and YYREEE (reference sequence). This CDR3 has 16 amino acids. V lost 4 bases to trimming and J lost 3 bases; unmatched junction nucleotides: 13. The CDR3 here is CASSGTSGLGYYEQYF. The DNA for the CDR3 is TGTGCCAGCAGCGGCACAAGTGGACTAGGTTACTACGAGCAGTACTTC.

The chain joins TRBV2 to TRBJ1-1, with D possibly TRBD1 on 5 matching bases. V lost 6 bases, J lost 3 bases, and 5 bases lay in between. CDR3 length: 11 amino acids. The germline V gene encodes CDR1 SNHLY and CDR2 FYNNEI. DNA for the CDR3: TGTGCCAGCAGCAGGGACACTGAAGCTTTCTTT. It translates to CASSRDTEAFF.

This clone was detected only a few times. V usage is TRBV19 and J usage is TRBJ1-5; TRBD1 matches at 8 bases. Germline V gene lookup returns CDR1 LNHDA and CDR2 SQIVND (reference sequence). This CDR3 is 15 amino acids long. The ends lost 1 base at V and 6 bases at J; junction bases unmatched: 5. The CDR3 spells CASSIGRTGSQPQHF. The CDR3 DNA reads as TGTGCCAGTAGTATAGGTCGGACAGGGAGTCAGCCCCAGCATTTT.

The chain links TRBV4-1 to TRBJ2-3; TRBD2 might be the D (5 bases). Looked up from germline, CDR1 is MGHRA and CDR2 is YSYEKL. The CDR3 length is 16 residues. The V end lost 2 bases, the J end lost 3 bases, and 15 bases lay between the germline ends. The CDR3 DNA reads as TGCGCCAGCAGCCAATTCCCTAGCATTTCGACAGATACGCAGTATTTT. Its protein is CASSQFPSISTDTQYF.

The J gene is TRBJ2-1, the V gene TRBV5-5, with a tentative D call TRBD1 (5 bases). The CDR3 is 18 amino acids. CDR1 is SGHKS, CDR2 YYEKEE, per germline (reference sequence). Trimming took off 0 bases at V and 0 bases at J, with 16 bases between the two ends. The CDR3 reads CASSLGRKTESSYNEQFF. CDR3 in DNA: TGTGCCAGCAGCTTGGGCCGTAAGACAGAAAGCTCCTACAATGAGCAGTTCTTC.

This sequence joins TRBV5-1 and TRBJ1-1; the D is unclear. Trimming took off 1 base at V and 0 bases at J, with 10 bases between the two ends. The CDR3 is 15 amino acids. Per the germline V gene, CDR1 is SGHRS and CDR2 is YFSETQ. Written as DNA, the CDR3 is TGCGCCAGCAGCTTGTTGGCCGGGGTGAACACTGAAGCTTTCTTT. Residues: CASSLLAGVNTEAFF.

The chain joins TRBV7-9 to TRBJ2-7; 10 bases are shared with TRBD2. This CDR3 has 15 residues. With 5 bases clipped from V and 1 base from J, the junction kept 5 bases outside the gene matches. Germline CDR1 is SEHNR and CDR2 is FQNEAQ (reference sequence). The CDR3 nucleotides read TGTGCCAGCAGCCAGGGACTAGCGTGGTCCTACGAGCAGTACTTC. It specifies CASSQGLAWSYEQYF.

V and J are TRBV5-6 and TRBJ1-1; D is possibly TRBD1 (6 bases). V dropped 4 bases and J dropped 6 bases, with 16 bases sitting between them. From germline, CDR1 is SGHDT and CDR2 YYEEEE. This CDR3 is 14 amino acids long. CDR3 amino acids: CASSLRYRAPEAFF. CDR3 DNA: TGTGCCAGCAGCCTACGTTACAGGGCCCCTGAAGCTTTCTTT.

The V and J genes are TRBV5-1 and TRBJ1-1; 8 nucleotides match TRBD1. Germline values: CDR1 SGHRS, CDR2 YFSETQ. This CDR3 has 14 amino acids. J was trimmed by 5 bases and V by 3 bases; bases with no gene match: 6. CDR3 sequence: CASSWTGLRTEAFF. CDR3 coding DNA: TGCGCCAGCAGCTGGACAGGGTTGAGAACTGAAGCTTTCTTT.

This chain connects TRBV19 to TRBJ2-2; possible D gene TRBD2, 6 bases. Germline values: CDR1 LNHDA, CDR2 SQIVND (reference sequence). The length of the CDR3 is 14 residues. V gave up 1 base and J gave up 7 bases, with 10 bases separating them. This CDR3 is CASSIGAGYGELFF. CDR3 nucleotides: TGTGCCAGTAGTATAGGGGCGGGGTACGGGGAGCTGTTTTTT.

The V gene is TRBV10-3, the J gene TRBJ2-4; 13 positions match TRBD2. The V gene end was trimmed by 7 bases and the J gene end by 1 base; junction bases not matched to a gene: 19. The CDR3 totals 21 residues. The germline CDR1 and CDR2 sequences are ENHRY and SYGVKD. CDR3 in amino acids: CAITPHKTSGGPGGAKNIQYF. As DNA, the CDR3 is TGTGCCATCACTCCCCACAAGACTAGCGGGGGGCCGGGGGGCGCCAAAAACATTCAGTACTTC.

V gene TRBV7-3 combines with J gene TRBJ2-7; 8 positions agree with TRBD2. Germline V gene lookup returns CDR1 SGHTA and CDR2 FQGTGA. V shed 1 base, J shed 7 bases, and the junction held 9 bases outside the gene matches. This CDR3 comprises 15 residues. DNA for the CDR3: TGTGCCAGCAGCTTAAATGCGGGGGGTCTCGGAGAGCAGTACTTC. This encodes CASSLNAGGLGEQYF.

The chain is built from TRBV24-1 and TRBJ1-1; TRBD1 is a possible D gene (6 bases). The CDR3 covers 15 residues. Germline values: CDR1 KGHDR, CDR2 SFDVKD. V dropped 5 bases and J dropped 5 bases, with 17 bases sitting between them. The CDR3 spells CATSVGTPGLTEAFF. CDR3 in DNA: TGTGCCACCAGTGTCGGGACACCCGGTTTGACTGAAGCTTTCTTT.

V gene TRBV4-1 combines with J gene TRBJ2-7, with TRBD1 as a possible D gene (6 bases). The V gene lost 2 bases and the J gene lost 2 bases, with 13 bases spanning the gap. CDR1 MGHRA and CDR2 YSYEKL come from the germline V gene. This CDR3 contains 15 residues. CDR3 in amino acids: CASSQFQGTAYEQYF. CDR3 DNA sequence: TGCGCCAGCAGCCAATTTCAGGGGACCGCCTACGAGCAGTACTTC.

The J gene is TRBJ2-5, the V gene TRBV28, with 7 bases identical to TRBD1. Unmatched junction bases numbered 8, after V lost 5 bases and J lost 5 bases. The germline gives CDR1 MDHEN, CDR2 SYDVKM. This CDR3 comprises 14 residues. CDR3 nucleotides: TGTGCCAGCAGTCGACAGGGTCCCCGGGAGACCCAGTACTTC. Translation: CASSRQGPRETQYF.

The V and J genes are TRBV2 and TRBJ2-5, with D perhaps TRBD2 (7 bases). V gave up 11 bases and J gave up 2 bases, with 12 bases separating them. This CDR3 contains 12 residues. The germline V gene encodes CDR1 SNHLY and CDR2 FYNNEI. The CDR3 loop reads CAGGGVQETQYF. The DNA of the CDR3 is TGTGCCGGAGGGGGGGTACAAGAGACCCAGTACTTC.

The chain's CDR3 is CATSGYRGDTQYF. CDR3 sequence (DNA): TGTGCCACCAGTGGCTACAGGGGGGATACGCAGTATTTT. The V call is TRBV24-1, the J call TRBJ2-3; 8 bases are a match to TRBD1. Germline V gives CDR1 KGHDR, CDR2 SFDVKD. V trimming: 5 bases; J trimming: 6 bases; junction bases outside the gene matches: 3. The CDR3 runs 13 residues.

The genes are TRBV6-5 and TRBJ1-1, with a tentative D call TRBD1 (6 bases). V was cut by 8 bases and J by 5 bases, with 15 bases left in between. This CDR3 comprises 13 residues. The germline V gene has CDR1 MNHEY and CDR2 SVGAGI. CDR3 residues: CASAENRETEAFF. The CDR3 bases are TGTGCCAGCGCAGAGAACAGGGAGACTGAAGCTTTCTTT.